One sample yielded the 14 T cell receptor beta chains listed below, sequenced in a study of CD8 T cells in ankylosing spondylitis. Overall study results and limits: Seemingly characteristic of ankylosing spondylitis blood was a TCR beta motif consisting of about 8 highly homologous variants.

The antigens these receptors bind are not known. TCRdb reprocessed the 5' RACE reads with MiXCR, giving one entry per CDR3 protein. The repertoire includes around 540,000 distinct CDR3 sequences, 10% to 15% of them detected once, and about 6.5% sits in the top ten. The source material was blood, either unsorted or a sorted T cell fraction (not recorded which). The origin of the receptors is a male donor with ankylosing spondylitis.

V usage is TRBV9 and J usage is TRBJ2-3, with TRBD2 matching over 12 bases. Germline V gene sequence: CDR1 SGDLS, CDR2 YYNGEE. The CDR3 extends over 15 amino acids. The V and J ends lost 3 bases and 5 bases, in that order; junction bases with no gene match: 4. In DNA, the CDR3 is TGTGCCAGCAGCGGACTAGCGGGAGCGTTAGATACGCAGTATTTT. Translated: CASSGLAGALDTQYF. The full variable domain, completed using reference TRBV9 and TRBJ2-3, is DSGVTQTPKHLITATGQRVTLRCSPRSGDLSVYWYQQSLDQGLQFLIQYYNGEERAKGNILERFSAQQFPDLHSELNLSSLELGDSALYFCASSGLAGALDTQYFGPGTRLTVL.

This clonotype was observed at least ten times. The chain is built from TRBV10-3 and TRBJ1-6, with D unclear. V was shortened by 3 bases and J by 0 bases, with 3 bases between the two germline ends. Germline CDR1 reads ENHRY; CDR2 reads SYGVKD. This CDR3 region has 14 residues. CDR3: CAISDASYNSPLHF. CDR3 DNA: TGTGCCATCAGTGACGCCTCCTATAATTCACCCCTCCACTTT.

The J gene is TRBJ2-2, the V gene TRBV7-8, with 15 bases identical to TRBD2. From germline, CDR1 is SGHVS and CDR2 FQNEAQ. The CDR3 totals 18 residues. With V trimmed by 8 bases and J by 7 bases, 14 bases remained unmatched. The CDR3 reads CASGTKGLAGGPDGELFF. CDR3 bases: TGTGCCAGCGGCACAAAAGGACTAGCGGGAGGGCCAGACGGGGAGCTGTTTTTT.

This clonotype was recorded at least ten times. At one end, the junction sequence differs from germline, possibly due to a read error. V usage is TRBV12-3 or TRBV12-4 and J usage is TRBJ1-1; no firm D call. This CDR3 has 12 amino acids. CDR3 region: CASSQTEVSRDF. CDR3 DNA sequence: TGTGCCAGCAGCCAAACCGAGGTATCTCGCGACTTT.

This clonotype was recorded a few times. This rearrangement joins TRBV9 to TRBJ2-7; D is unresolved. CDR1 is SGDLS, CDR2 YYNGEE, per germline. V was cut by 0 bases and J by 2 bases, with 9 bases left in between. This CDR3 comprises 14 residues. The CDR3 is CASSVGAHTYEQYF. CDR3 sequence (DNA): TGTGCCAGCAGCGTAGGGGCCCATACCTACGAGCAGTACTTC.

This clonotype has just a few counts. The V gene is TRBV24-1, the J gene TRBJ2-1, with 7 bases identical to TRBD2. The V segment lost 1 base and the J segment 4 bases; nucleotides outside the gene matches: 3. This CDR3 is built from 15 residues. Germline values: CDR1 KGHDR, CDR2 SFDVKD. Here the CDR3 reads CATSDLWGGYNEQFF. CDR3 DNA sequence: TGTGCCACCAGTGATTTATGGGGGGGGTACAATGAGCAGTTCTTC.

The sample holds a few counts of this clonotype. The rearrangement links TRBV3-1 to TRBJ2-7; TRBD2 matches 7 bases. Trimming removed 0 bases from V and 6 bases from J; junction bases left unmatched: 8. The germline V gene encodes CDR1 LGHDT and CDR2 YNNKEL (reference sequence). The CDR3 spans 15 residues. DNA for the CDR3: TGTGCCAGCAGCCAAGAGGCGGGAGCGCCCCGCGAGCAGTACTTC. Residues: CASSQEAGAPREQYF.

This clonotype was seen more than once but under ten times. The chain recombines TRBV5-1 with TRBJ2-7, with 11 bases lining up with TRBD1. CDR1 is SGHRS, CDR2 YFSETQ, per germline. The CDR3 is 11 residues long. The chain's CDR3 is CVGTGGYEQYF. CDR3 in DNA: TGCGTCGGGACAGGGGGCTACGAGCAGTACTTC. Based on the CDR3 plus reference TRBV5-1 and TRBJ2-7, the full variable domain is KAGVTQTPRYLIKTRGQQVTLSCSPISGHRSVSWYQQTPGQGLQFLFEYFSETQRNKGNFPGRFSGRQFSNSRSEMNVSTLELGDSALYLCVGTGGYEQYFGPGTRLTVT.

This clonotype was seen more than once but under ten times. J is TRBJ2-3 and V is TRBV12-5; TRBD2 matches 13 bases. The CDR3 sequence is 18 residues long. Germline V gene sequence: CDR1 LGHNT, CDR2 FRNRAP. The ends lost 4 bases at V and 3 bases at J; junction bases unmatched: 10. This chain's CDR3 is CASGSGLAGELVTDTQYF. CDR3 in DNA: TGTGCTAGTGGTTCCGGACTAGCGGGAGAGTTGGTGACAGATACGCAGTATTTT.

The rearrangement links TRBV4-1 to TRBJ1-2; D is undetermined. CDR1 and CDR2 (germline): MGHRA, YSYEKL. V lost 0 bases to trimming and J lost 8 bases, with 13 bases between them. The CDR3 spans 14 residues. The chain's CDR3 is CASSQDAWTAGYTF. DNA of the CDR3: TGCGCCAGCAGCCAAGATGCGTGGACGGCGGGCTACACCTTC.

CDR3 loop: CASSPRAGRTGETQYF. In DNA, the CDR3 is TGTGCCAGCTCACCAAGGGCGGGACGCACTGGAGAGACCCAGTACTTC. J is TRBJ2-5 and V is TRBV18; weak D call: TRBD2 (6 bases). The CDR3 contains 16 residues. In germline, CDR1 is KGHSH, CDR2 LQKENI. Trimming removed 2 bases from V and 4 bases from J, with 17 bases in between.

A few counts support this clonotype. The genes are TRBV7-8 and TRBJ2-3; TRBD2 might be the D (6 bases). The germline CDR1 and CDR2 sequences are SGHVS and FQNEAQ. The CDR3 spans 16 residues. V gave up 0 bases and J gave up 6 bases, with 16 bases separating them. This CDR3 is CASSLAAGRGVDTQYF. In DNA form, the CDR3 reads TGTGCCAGCAGCTTAGCGGCAGGGCGGGGAGTGGATACGCAGTATTTT.

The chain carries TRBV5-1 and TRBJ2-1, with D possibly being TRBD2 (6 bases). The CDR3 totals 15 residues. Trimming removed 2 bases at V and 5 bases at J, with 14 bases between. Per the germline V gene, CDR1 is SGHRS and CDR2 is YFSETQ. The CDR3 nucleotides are TGCGCCAGCAGCTTATCCCCTAGCGCAAACAATGAGCAGTTCTTC. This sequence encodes CASSLSPSANNEQFF.

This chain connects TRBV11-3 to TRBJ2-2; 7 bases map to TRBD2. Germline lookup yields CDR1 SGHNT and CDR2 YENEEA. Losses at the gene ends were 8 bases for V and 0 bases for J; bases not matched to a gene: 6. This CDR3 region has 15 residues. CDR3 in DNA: TGTGCCAGCTGTAGGGAGGGTCCGAACACCGGGGAGCTGTTTTTT. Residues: CASCREGPNTGELFF.